Each of the 20 T cell receptor beta chains below was sequenced from the same sample in a study of blood T cell repertoires in COVID-19. Profiling relied on immunoSEQ multiplex PCR, and the TCRdb table lists in-frame clones only, not all of them. The data show some 50,000 clones, roughly 87% seen once. Source material: peripheral blood. The source is a man aged 55 to 70 with acute or convalescent COVID-19.

The chain links TRBV29-1 to TRBJ1-1; D is unclear. CDR1 is SQVTM, CDR2 ANQGSEA, per germline. V was pared by 7 bases and J by 0 bases, with 15 bases between. The CDR3 extends over 14 amino acids. CDR3 sequence: CSAEGAGMNTEAFF. Here the CDR3 DNA reads TGCAGCGCCGAGGGTGCGGGAATGAACACTGAAGCTTTCTTT.

The chain joins TRBV10-2 to TRBJ1-2; 9 bases align to TRBD1. Germline CDR1 reads WSHSY; CDR2 reads SAAADI. J lost 8 bases, V lost 6 bases, and 10 bases had no gene match. This CDR3 spans 14 amino acids. DNA of the CDR3: TGCGCCAGCAGCGAAACAGGGGGCCGGTGGGGCTACACCTTC. It specifies CASSETGGRWGYTF.

This clone appeared once. CDR3: CAWSVERGVRETQYF. The DNA for the CDR3 is TGTGCCTGGAGTGTAGAGCGGGGGGTTAGAGAGACCCAGTACTTC. The chain is built from TRBV30 and TRBJ2-5; 9 nucleotides line up with TRBD2. Losses at the gene ends were 0 bases for V and 4 bases for J; bases not matched to a gene: 6. CDR1 is GTSNPN and CDR2 is SVGIG in the germline V gene (reference sequence). This CDR3 spans 15 amino acids.

The CDR3 protein is CASSLNWSGAKNIQYF. CDR3 bases: TGTGCCAGCAGCTTAAACTGGTCAGGAGCCAAAAACATTCAGTACTTC. The gene calls are TRBV11-2 and TRBJ2-4, with unresolved D. Germline V lookup: CDR1 SGHAT, CDR2 FQNNGV. V was clipped by 2 bases and J by 0 bases, with 11 bases between them. This CDR3 region has 16 residues. The whole variable domain, remainder taken from reference TRBV11-2 and TRBJ2-4, is EAGVAQSPRYKIIEKRQSVAFWCNPISGHATLYWYQQILGQGPKLLIQFQNNGVVDDSQLPKDRFSAERLKGVDSTLKIQPAKLEDSAVYLCASSLNWSGAKNIQYFGAGTRLSVL.

The rearrangement links TRBV19 to TRBJ2-3; 8 bases agree with TRBD1. Germline V gives CDR1 LNHDA, CDR2 SQIVND (reference sequence). The junction had 8 bases not matched to a gene; V was cut back by 7 bases and J by 2 bases. This CDR3 is 15 amino acids long. The CDR3 reads CASKRDRLHTDTQYF. The CDR3 bases are TGTGCCAGTAAAAGGGACAGGCTTCACACAGATACGCAGTATTTT.

This clone was detected once. The chain has TRBV9 and TRBJ1-6; D uncertain. CDR1 SGDLS and CDR2 YYNGEE come from the germline V gene. CDR3 length equals 14 residues. The V end lost 2 bases, the J end lost 7 bases, and 10 bases lay between the germline ends. The CDR3 coding sequence is TGTGCCAGCAGCGTCTCTTTAGAGAATTCACCCCTCCACTTT. Translating it yields CASSVSLENSPLHF.

This clone appeared a few times. The rearrangement joins TRBV19 to TRBJ1-1; D is unresolved. The CDR3 is 16 amino acids. V lost 1 base to trimming and J lost 6 bases, with 18 bases between them. Germline-derived CDR1 and CDR2 are LNHDA and SQIVND (reference sequence). In DNA, the CDR3 is TGTGCCAGTAGTATAGGTCCATCAGAATTCGCCCCTGAAGCTTTCTTT. Amino acid sequence: CASSIGPSEFAPEAFF.

The chain combines TRBV27 with TRBJ1-2; unclear D gene. V lost 5 bases to trimming and J lost 0 bases, with 13 bases between them. The CDR3 length is 15 residues. Germline values: CDR1 MNHEY, CDR2 SMNVEV (reference sequence). The CDR3 DNA reads TGTGCCAGCAGTCTAGCCGGGGTCCCTAACTATGGCTACACCTTC. It specifies CASSLAGVPNYGYTF.

This clone was counted once. This chain joins TRBV28 and TRBJ2-3, with TRBD1 matching over 8 bases. The V gene's germline CDR1 is MDHEN and CDR2 SYDVKM. V was pared by 5 bases and J by 4 bases, with 8 bases of the junction left unmatched. The CDR3 has 15 residues. The CDR3 loop is CASSVTGTGADTQYF. The DNA for the CDR3 is TGTGCCAGCAGTGTAACCGGGACAGGCGCAGATACGCAGTATTTT.

CDR3 loop: CASSLDGETEQFF. DNA of the CDR3: TGTGCCAGCAGTTTAGACGGGGAGACTGAGCAGTTCTTC. V gene TRBV12-3 or TRBV12-4 combines with J gene TRBJ2-1; D perhaps matches TRBD2 (5 bases). Deletions cut 1 base from V and 9 bases from J, with 10 bases between. The CDR3 contains 13 residues.

V gene TRBV5-1 combines with J gene TRBJ2-3, with a tentative D call TRBD1 (5 bases). V was cut by 0 bases and J by 3 bases, with 14 bases left in between. The germline V gene encodes CDR1 SGHRS and CDR2 YFSETQ. The CDR3 has 16 residues. CDR3 nucleotides: TGCGCCAGCAGCTTGGCCCTTATGACAGTAACAGATACGCAGTATTTT. This sequence encodes CASSLALMTVTDTQYF.

This clone appeared a few times. The chain joins TRBV5-8 to TRBJ1-5, with TRBD1 as a possible D gene (5 bases). Trimming removed 0 bases at V and 7 bases at J, with 11 bases between. Germline V gene data show CDR1 as SGHTS and CDR2 as YDEGEE. The CDR3 is 14 residues long. As DNA, the CDR3 is TGTGCCAGCAGCTTGGAAAAAGGGGCGCAGCCCCAGCATTTT. Its protein product is CASSLEKGAQPQHF.

The V gene is TRBV2, the J gene TRBJ1-4; TRBD1 is a possible D gene (5 bases). CDR1 and CDR2 from the germline V gene are SNHLY and FYNNEI. This CDR3 contains 14 residues. V was pared by 5 bases and J by 4 bases, with 11 bases between. The CDR3: CASSRQSVNEKLFF. CDR3 DNA: TGTGCCAGCAGTCGACAGAGTGTTAATGAAAAACTGTTTTTT.

The rearrangement joins TRBV19 to TRBJ1-2; D possibly corresponds to TRBD1 (5 bases). Trimming left V 7 bases short and J 8 bases short, with 14 bases between. Germline V gene sequence: CDR1 LNHDA, CDR2 SQIVND (reference sequence). This CDR3 has 12 amino acids. The CDR3 nucleotides are TGTGCCAGTAATAGACAGTTTGACGGCTACACCTTC. As protein: CASNRQFDGYTF.

This sequence joins TRBV7-6 and TRBJ2-3, with 9 bases that match TRBD1. CDR3 length equals 15 residues. Germline values: CDR1 SGHVS, CDR2 FNYEAQ. With 3 bases clipped from V and 2 bases from J, the junction kept 3 bases outside the gene matches. CDR3 in amino acids: CASSLGTGTTDTQYF. DNA for the CDR3: TGTGCCAGCAGCTTGGGGACAGGGACCACAGATACGCAGTATTTT.

The chain is built from TRBV14 and TRBJ1-6, with D possibly being TRBD1 (5 bases). CDR3 length: 18 amino acids. CDR1 is SGHDN, CDR2 FVKESK, per germline. V was pared by 0 bases and J by 3 bases, with 15 bases between. The CDR3: CASSQDSGGGIYNSPLHF. The CDR3 DNA follows: TGTGCCAGCAGCCAAGATTCGGGGGGAGGTATCTATAATTCACCCCTCCACTTT. Combining the CDR3 with reference TRBV14 and TRBJ1-6 gives the whole variable domain EAGVTQFPSHSVIEKGQTVTLRCDPISGHDNLYWYRRVMGKEIKFLLHFVKESKQDESGMPNNRFLAERTGGTYSTLKVQPAELEDSGVYFCASSQDSGGGIYNSPLHFGNGTRLTVT.

The rearrangement links TRBV2 to TRBJ1-5; D is undetermined. V lost 7 bases to trimming and J lost 6 bases, with 13 bases between them. The germline V gene encodes CDR1 SNHLY and CDR2 FYNNEI. The CDR3 extends over 13 amino acids. Here the CDR3 reads CASTTWTAQPQHF. CDR3 DNA sequence: TGTGCCAGCACTACCTGGACTGCTCAGCCCCAGCATTTT.

The chain is built from TRBV14 and TRBJ1-1; no reliable D call. Trimming left V 0 bases short and J 1 base short, with 12 bases between. The germline V gene encodes CDR1 SGHDN and CDR2 FVKESK. This CDR3 has 16 residues. The CDR3 coding sequence is TGTGCCAGCAGCCAAGATAAGTTAGGGAGGAACACTGAAGCTTTCTTT. It codes for CASSQDKLGRNTEAFF. Variable domain in full (rest from reference TRBV14 and TRBJ1-1): EAGVTQFPSHSVIEKGQTVTLRCDPISGHDNLYWYRRVMGKEIKFLLHFVKESKQDESGMPNNRFLAERTGGTYSTLKVQPAELEDSGVYFCASSQDKLGRNTEAFFGQGTRLTVV.

The rearrangement uses TRBV4-1 and TRBJ1-3; no reliable D call. Trimming pared 1 base from V and 0 bases from J, leaving 7 bases between. Per germline, CDR1 MGHRA and CDR2 YSYEKL. This CDR3 is built from 15 residues. The CDR3 protein is CASSQGLSSGNTIYF. CDR3 bases: TGCGCCAGCAGCCAAGGTCTCAGCTCTGGAAACACCATATATTTT.

The chain uses TRBV27 and TRBJ2-3; D call uncertain. Germline V gene sequence: CDR1 MNHEY, CDR2 SMNVEV (reference sequence). V gave up 3 bases and J gave up 2 bases, with 6 bases separating them. CDR3 length: 13 residues. The CDR3 loop reads CASSFGYTDTQYF. In nucleotides, the CDR3 is TGTGCCAGCAGTTTCGGGTACACAGATACGCAGTATTTT.